This T cell receptor (beta chain) was recorded in a study of T cells in Graves' hyperthyroidism and ophthalmopathy. General observations from the study: By a 13 V-J model, ophthalmopathy was set apart from stable hyperthyroidism. Most thyroid clonotypes expanded above 0.001 appeared in blood too. The model foresaw ophthalmopathy a median around seven months prior to onset.

Template material for amplifying TCR beta CDR3 regions consisted of RNA transcripts. First-round RT-PCR of the TCR CDR3 relied on the HTBI primer set. TCRdb recomputed calls from the multiplex PCR reads with MiXCR, one row per CDR3 protein. The data contain about 720,000 distinct CDR3 sequences, around 20% of them seen just once; the ten biggest clones take up approximately 15%. For the diagnoses, clinical symptoms, serum thyroxine and TRAb, thyroid ultrasound and orbital computed tomography were used. There are 14 residues in the CDR3. The V end was cut by 4 bases, the J end by 2 bases, with 11 bases between. Germline CDR1 LGHDT, CDR2 YNNKEL (reference sequence). This clonotype was picked up many times. Its matching antigen is unknown.

This chain connects TRBV3-1 to TRBJ1-1; no clear D gene. The TCR originated in a woman aged 45-65 years with Graves' hyperthyroidism that later progressed to Graves' ophthalmopathy. The sample taken for sequencing was blood. The CDR3 loop reads CASSRTTVNTEAFF. CDR3 bases: TGTGCCAGCAGCCGAACAACAGTTAACACTGAAGCTTTCTTT.